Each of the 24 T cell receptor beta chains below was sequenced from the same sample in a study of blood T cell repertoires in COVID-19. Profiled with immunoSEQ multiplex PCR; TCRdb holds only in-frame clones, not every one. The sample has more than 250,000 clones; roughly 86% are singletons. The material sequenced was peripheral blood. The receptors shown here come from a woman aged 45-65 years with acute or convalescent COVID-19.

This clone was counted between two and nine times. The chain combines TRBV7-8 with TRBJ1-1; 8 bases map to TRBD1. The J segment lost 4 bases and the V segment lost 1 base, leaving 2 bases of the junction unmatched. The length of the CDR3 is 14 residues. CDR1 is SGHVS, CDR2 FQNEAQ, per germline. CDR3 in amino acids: CASSLGGTGTEAFF. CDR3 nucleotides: TGTGCCAGCAGCTTAGGCGGGACAGGCACTGAAGCTTTCTTT.

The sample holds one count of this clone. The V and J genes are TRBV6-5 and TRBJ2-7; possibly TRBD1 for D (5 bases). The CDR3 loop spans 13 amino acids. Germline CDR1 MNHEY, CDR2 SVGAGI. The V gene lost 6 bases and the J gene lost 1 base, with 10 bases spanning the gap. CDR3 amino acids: CASRSRVSYEQYF. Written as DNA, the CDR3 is TGTGCCAGCAGAAGCAGGGTGTCCTACGAGCAGTACTTC.

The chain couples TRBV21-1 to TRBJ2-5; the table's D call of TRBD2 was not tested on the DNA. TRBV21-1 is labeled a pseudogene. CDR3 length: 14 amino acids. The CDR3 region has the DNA TGTGCCAGCAGCAAAGGGACATTTGGGGAGGCCCAGTACTTC. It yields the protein CASSKGTFGEAQYF.

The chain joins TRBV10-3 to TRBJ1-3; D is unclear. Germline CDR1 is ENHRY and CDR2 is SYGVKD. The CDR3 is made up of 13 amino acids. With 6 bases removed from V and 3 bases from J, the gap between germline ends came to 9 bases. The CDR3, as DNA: TGTGCCATCAGCCTCTCCTTTGGAAACACCATATATTTT. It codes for CAISLSFGNTIYF.

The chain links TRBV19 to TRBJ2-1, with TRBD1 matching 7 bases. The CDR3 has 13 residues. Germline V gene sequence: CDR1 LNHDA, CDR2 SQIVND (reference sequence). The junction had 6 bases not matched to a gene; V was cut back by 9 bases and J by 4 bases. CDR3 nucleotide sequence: TGTGCCAGCACACTACAGGGGTACAATGAGCAGTTCTTC. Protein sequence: CASTLQGYNEQFF.

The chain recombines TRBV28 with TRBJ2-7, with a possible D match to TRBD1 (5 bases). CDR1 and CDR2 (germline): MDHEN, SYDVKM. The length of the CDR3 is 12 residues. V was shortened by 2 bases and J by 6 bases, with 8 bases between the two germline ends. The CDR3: CASSLLQGEQYF. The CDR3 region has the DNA TGTGCCAGCAGTTTACTCCAGGGCGAGCAGTACTTC.

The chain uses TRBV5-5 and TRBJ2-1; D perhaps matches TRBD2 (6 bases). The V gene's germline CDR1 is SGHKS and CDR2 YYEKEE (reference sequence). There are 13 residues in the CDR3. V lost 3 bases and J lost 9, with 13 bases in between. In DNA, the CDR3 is TGTGCCAGCAGCTCAACGGGAGCCAGTGAGCAGTTCTTC. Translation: CASSSTGASEQFF. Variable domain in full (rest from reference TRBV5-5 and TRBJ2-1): DAGVTQSPTHLIKTRGQQVTLRCSPISGHKSVSWYQQVLGQGPQFIFQYYEKEERGRGNFPDRFSARQFPNYSSELNVNALLLGDSALYLCASSSTGASEQFFGPGTRLTVL.

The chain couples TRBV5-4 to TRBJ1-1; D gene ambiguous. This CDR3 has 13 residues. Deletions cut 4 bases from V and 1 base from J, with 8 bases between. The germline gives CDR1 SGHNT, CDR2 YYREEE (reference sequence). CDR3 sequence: CASSTRGNTEAFF. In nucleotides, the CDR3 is TGTGCCAGCAGCACCAGAGGGAACACTGAAGCTTTCTTT.

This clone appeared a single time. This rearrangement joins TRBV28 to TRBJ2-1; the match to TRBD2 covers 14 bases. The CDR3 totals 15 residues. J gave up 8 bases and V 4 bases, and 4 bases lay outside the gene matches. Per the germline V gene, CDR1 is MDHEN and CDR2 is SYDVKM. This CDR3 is CASSSGLAGEDEQFF. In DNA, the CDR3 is TGTGCCAGCAGTTCGGGACTAGCGGGAGAAGATGAGCAGTTCTTC.

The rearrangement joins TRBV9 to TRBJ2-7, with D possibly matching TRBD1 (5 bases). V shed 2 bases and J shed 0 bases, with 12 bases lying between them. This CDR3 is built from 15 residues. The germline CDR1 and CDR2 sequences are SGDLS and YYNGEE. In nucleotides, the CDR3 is TGTGCCAGCAGCGTCACAGGCGTGAGCTCCTACGAGCAGTACTTC. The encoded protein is CASSVTGVSSYEQYF.

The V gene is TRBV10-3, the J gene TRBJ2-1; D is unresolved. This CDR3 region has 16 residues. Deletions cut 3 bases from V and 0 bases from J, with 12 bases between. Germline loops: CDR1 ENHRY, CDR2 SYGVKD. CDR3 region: CAISDYSFRSYNEQFF. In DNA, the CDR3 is TGTGCCATCAGTGATTATTCTTTCCGCTCCTACAATGAGCAGTTCTTC.

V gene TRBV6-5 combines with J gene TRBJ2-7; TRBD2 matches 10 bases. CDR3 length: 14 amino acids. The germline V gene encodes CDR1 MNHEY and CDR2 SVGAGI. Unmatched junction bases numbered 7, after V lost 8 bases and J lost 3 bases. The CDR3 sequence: CASRSVAGGYEQYF. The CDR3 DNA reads TGTGCCAGCCGCTCGGTAGCGGGAGGCTACGAGCAGTACTTC.

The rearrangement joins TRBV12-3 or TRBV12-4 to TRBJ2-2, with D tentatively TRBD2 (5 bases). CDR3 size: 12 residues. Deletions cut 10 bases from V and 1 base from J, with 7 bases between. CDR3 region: CATRGNTGELFF. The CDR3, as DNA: TGTGCCACCCGGGGGAACACCGGGGAGCTGTTTTTT.

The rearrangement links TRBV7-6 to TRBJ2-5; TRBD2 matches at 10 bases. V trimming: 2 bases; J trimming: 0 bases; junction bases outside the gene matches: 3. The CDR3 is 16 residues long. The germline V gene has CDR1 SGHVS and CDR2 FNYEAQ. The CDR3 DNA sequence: TGTGCCAGCAGCTTAAGGACTAGCGGATACCAAGAGACCCAGTACTTC. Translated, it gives CASSLRTSGYQETQYF. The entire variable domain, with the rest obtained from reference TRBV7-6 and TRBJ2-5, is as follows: GAGVSQSPRYKVTKRGQDVALRCDPISGHVSLYWYRQALGQGPEFLTYFNYEAQQDKSGLPNDRFSAERPEGSISTLTIQRTEQRDSAMYRCASSLRTSGYQETQYFGPGTRLLVL.

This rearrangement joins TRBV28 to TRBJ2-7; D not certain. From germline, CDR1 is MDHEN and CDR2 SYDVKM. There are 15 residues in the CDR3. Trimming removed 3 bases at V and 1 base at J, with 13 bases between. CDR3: CASSFPLTASYEQYF. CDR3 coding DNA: TGTGCCAGCAGTTTTCCGCTCACTGCTTCCTACGAGCAGTACTTC.

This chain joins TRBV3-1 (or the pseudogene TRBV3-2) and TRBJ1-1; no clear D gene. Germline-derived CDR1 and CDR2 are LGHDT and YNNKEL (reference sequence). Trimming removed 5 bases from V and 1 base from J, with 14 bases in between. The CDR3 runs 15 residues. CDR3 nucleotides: TGTGCCAGCAGCTCGGGCCGACGGGGGAACACTGAAGCTTTCTTT. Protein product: CASSSGRRGNTEAFF.

CDR3 nucleotides: TGTGCCATCAGTGGTATGACTAGCACAGATACGCAGTATTTT. Translated: CAISGMTSTDTQYF. The chain is built from TRBV10-3 and TRBJ2-3; D is unresolved. V lost 4 bases to trimming and J lost 0 bases, with 8 bases between them. The germline gives CDR1 ENHRY, CDR2 SYGVKD. CDR3 length: 14 amino acids.

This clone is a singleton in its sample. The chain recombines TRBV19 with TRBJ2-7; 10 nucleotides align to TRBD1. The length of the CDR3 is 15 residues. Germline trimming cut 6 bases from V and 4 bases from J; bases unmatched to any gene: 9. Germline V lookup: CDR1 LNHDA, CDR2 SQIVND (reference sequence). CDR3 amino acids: CASRRGDRGLYEQYF. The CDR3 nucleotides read TGTGCCAGTAGAAGGGGCGACAGGGGGCTTTACGAGCAGTACTTC.

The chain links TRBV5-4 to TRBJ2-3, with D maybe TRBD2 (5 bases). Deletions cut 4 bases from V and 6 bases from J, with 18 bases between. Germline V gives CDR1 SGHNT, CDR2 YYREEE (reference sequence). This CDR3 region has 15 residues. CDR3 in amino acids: CASSPGPPGIDTQYF. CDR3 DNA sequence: TGTGCCAGCAGCCCCGGGCCCCCCGGGATTGATACGCAGTATTTT.

The CDR3 DNA reads TGTGCCACCCGAGGGGCGGGATTTACGTACGAGCAGTACTTC. This encodes CATRGAGFTYEQYF. The chain joins TRBV19 to TRBJ2-7; a weak D match, TRBD2 (6 bases). The CDR3 contains 14 residues. V was pared by 10 bases and J by 4 bases, with 20 bases between. The germline gives CDR1 LNHDA, CDR2 SQIVND (reference sequence).

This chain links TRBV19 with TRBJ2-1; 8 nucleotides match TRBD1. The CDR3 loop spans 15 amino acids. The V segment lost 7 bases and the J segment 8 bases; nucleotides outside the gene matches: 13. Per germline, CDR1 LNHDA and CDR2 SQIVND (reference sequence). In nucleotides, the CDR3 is TGTGCCAGTAACATCCCGGGACAGGCGTCGGATGAGCAGTTCTTC. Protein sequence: CASNIPGQASDEQFF. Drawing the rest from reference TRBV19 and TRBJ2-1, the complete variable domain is DGGITQSPKYLFRKEGQNVTLSCEQNLNHDAMYWYRQDPGQGLRLIYYSQIVNDFQKGDIAEGYSVSREKKESFPLTVTSAQKNPTAFYLCASNIPGQASDEQFFGPGTRLTVL.

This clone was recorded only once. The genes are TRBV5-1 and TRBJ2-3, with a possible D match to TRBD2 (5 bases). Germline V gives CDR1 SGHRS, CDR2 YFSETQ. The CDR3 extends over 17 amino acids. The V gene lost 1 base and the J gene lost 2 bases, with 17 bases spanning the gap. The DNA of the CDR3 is TGCGCCAGCAGCTTGCCCGCCCAGCGGTCTTTCACAGATACGCAGTATTTT. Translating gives CASSLPAQRSFTDTQYF. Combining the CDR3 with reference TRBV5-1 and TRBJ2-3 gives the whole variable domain KAGVTQTPRYLIKTRGQQVTLSCSPISGHRSVSWYQQTPGQGLQFLFEYFSETQRNKGNFPGRFSGRQFSNSRSEMNVSTLELGDSALYLCASSLPAQRSFTDTQYFGPGTRLTVL.

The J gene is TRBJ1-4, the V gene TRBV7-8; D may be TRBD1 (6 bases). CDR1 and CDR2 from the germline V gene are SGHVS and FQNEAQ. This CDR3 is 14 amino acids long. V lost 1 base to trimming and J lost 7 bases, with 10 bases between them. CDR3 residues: CASSLVTRGEKLFF. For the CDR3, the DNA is TGTGCCAGCAGCTTAGTGACCAGGGGTGAAAAACTGTTTTTT.

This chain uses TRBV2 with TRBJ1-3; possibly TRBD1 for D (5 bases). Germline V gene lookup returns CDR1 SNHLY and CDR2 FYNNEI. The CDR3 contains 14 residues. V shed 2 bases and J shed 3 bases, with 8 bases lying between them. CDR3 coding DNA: TGTGCCAGCAGTGAACAGGGTTTTGGAAACACCATATATTTT. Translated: CASSEQGFGNTIYF.